This record concerns one TCR beta chain sequence. These data belong to a study of OX40 agonist ivuxolimab in advanced cancers. With V trimmed by 5 bases and J by 7 bases, 3 bases remained unmatched. Germline V gene lookup returns CDR1 SNHLY and CDR2 FYNNEI. CDR3 length: 13 residues. Produced via immunoSEQ multiplex PCR; TCRdb's table is partial and in-frame only. The data show 45,000 to 50,000 clones, more than 85% seen once. The origin of this receptor is an adult with an advanced solid tumor such as melanoma, head and neck, liver or kidney cancer. The sample consisted of CD4+ or CD8+ T cells sorted from blood, taken in a trial of the OX40 agonist ivuxolimab. The rearrangement uses TRBV2 and TRBJ2-1; 9 bases align to TRBD1. CDR3 sequence reads: CASSPGTGNEQFF. The DNA for the CDR3 is TGTGCCAGCAGTCCCGGGACAGGGAATGAGCAGTTCTTC.